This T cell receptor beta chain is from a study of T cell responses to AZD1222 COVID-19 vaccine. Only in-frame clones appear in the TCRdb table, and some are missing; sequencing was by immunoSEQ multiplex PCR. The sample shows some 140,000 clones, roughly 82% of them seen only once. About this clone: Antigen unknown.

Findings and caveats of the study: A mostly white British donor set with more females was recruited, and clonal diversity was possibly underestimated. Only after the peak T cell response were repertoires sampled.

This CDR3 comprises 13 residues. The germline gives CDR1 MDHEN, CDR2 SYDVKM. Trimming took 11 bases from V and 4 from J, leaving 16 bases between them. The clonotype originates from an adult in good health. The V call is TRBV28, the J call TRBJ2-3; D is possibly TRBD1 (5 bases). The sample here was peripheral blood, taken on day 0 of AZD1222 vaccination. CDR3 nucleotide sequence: TGTGCCTACTCTAGGCTAGGGGCAGATACGCAGTATTTT. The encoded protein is CAYSRLGADTQYF. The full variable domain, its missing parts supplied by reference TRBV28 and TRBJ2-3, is DVKVTQSSRYLVKRTGEKVFLECVQDMDHENMFWYRQDPGLGLRLIYFSYDVKMKEKGDIPEGYSVSREKKERFSLILESASTNQTSMYLCAYSRLGADTQYFGPGTRLTVL.